This TCR beta chain was obtained from a study of T cell repertoires in cytomegalovirus infection. Across the whole study: CMV epitopes used comprised recently identified HLA-C-restricted ones and well-studied HLA-B-restricted ones. Public TCR beta signatures provided an indication of both CMV infection and a matching HLA type.

TCRdb re-analysed the reads in MiXCR, keeping a single row per CDR3 protein. This sample carries 830,000 or so distinct CDR3 sequences, about 30% of them seen once, and the ten largest clones take around 12%. Study-level points and caveats: The ex vivo response was dominated by HLA-C-restricted CMV-specific TCR beta clonotypes.

About this clonotype itself: Its antigen is not identified.

V was pared by 6 bases and J by 2 bases, with 8 bases of the junction left unmatched. From germline, CDR1 is SQVTM and CDR2 ANQGSEA. This CDR3 has 14 amino acids. V usage is TRBV29-1 and J usage is TRBJ2-3; 7 bases are shared with TRBD2. The TCR was taken from a human donor in good health (CMV status not recorded). Some clones in this sample may be carry-over from other donors' samples. The starting material was cultured CD8+ T cells from PBMCs, obtained from culture after CMV antigen stimulation. This CDR3 reads CSVAGGRDTDTQYF. CDR3 bases: TGCAGCGTCGCCGGGGGGAGGGACACAGATACGCAGTATTTT.